The rows below give T cell receptor beta chains drawn from one sample of a study of siplizumab effects on memory and regulatory T cells. Data came from immunoSEQ multiplex PCR; TCRdb stores just in-frame clones and leaves some out. The sample holds 90,000 to 130,000 clones, over 85% seen once. Input material: CD4+ T cells sorted from blood. These receptors were obtained from a human donor in good health. Both conserved end residues are part of each CDR3. The D gene is left open where the match is weak. Clone size is stated in some rows and not others, as once, few, many or a class when expanded.

d_gene,v_gene,j_gene,abundance,CDR3nt,CDR3aa
NA,TRBV6-5,TRBJ1-1,NA,TGTGCCAGCAGTTATAGGGACGACACTGAAGCTTTCTTT,CASSYRDDTEAFF
TRBD2,TRBV7-2,TRBJ2-5,NA,TGTGCGAGCGGGGGGCAAGAGACCCAGTACTTC,CASGGQETQYF
NA,TRBV29-1,TRBJ1-5,NA,TGCAGCGTTGAAGTGGAGATCAATCAGCCCCAGCATTTT,CSVEVEINQPQHF
NA,TRBV19,TRBJ2-1,NA,TGTGCCAGTAGTATAGATCAGGGACGATTCAATGAGCAGTTCTTC,CASSIDQGRFNEQFF
NA,TRBV9,TRBJ1-3,NA,TGTGCCAGCAGCGTCGGGCTCTCTGGAAACACCATATATTTT,CASSVGLSGNTIYF
TRBD2,TRBV14,TRBJ2-2,NA,TGTGCCAGCAGCCAAGGACTAGCGGGAGGATTCACCGGGGAGCTGTTTTTT,CASSQGLAGGFTGELFF
NA,TRBV18,TRBJ1-2,NA,TGTGCCAGCTCACCAAACCAAGCTAACTATGGCTACACCTTC,CASSPNQANYGYTF
TRBD1,TRBV5-6,TRBJ2-7,NA,TGTGCCAGCAGCCAGGGACAGGGGATATCCTACGAGCAGTACTTC,CASSQGQGISYEQYF
TRBD1,TRBV2,TRBJ2-1,once,TGTGCCACCAGTCTCGGGACAGGGTCTTACAATGAGCAGTTCTTC,CATSLGTGSYNEQFF
TRBD1,TRBV27,TRBJ1-1,NA,TGTGCCAGCAGTACAGGGGCATTAAAAGTTGAAGCTTTCTTT,CASSTGALKVEAFF
TRBD1,TRBV10-3,TRBJ2-3,NA,TGTGCCATCAGTTCGGACAGGGGGCTCGCAGATACGCAGTATTTT,CAISSDRGLADTQYF
NA,TRBV6-5,TRBJ1-1,NA,TGTGCCAGCAGTTACTCCCGGACGATGAACACTGAAGCTTTCTTT,CASSYSRTMNTEAFF
TRBD2,TRBV10-1,TRBJ2-7,NA,TGCGCCAGCAGTGGCGGACTAGCGGGAGGTCAAAGGAACGAGCAGTACTTC,CASSGGLAGGQRNEQYF
NA,TRBV6-6,TRBJ1-2,NA,TGTGCCAGCAGGACGCCTGGACAGTTCTATGGCTACACCTTC,CASRTPGQFYGYTF
NA,TRBV10-3,TRBJ1-2,NA,TGTGCCATCAGTGGAGGGGCGCCGTATGGCTACACCTTC,CAISGGAPYGYTF
TRBD1,TRBV4-1,TRBJ1-5,NA,TGCGCCAGCAGCCCAGGACAGGGGGATAGCAATCAGCCCCAGCATTTT,CASSPGQGDSNQPQHF
TRBD2,TRBV2,TRBJ2-1,NA,TGTGCCAGCAGGACTAGCGGACTGAACAATGAGCAGTTCTTC,CASRTSGLNNEQFF
NA,TRBV7-9,TRBJ1-6,NA,TGTGCCAGCAGCCGCGGCGGGGGCAAAAATTCACCCCTCCACTTT,CASSRGGGKNSPLHF
TRBD2,TRBV5-1,TRBJ2-3,NA,TGCGCCAGCAGCATCGAGGGGGCTAGCGGGACCAATACGCAGTATTTT,CASSIEGASGTNTQYF
TRBD1,TRBV6-1,TRBJ1-2,NA,TGTGCCAGCAGCGGACAGGGTAAGGGTGACGGCTACACCTTC,CASSGQGKGDGYTF
NA,TRBV9,TRBJ1-1,NA,TGTGCCAGCAGCGTAGCTTCCAGCCGGAACACTGAAGCTTTCTTT,CASSVASSRNTEAFF
NA,TRBV27,TRBJ2-3,NA,TGTGCCAGCAGTTCGGCGCTGGGGTTCTACACAGATACGCAGTATTTT,CASSSALGFYTDTQYF
NA,TRBV6-1,TRBJ1-4,once,TGTGCCAGCAGTGATCGGCAGAATGAAAAACTGTTTTTT,CASSDRQNEKLFF
TRBD1,TRBV5-6,TRBJ1-4,NA,TGTGCCAGCAGCTTGGCCATGGGGCGACAGGGGAATGAAAAACTGTTTTTT,CASSLAMGRQGNEKLFF